This entry is about one TCR beta chain. No antigen is known for it. Sequencing was performed with immunoSEQ multiplex PCR; in TCRdb, only in-frame clones are kept and a portion is missing. The data contain about 130,000 clones, about nine tenths of them singletons. This sample was included in a study of T cell responses to AZD1222 COVID-19 vaccine. Findings and limits, study-wide: Reportedly, nearly half of unique spike TCRs recognized epitopes outside B.1.351/B.1.1.7 mutations. Clonal diversity was possibly underestimated; the donors were predominantly white British and more often female.

This CDR3 comprises 12 residues. The V gene lost 5 bases and the J gene lost 4 bases, with 9 bases spanning the gap. Germline V gives CDR1 MNHEY, CDR2 SVGEGT. The chain combines TRBV6-2 or TRBV6-3 with TRBJ2-7; D gene unclear. The specimen was peripheral blood, collected on day 0 of AZD1222 vaccination. The origin of this receptor is an adult in good health. This CDR3 is CASSALAYEQYF. CDR3 sequence (DNA): TGTGCCAGCAGTGCCCTCGCTTACGAGCAGTACTTC.